This T cell receptor beta chain was retrieved from a study of blood T cell repertoires in COVID-19. Looking at the study overall: The analysed material was cDNA or gDNA that came from T cells, B-cell-depleted T cells, or PBMCs.

Using immunoSEQ multiplex PCR, the repertoire was profiled, and TCRdb retains in-frame clones only, with some absent. The table shows over 200,000 clones, with approximately 84% occurring only once. Details on this clone: At the DNA level, this CDR3 is encoded by other sequences in the same sample as well.

The receptor was derived from a man between 18 and 35 years old who had recovered from COVID-19. Sequenced: PBMCs or T cells enriched from blood (not recorded which).

In nucleotides, the CDR3 is TGTGCCAGCAGCGTTGACTCCCAAGAGACCCAGTACTTC. It encodes CASSVDSQETQYF. This chain links TRBV9 with TRBJ2-5; D ambiguous. With 2 bases removed from V and 1 base from J, the gap between germline ends came to 6 bases. The CDR3 spans 13 residues. Per the germline V gene, CDR1 is SGDLS and CDR2 is YYNGEE.